The 28 T cell receptor beta chains reported below all come from one sample, sequenced in a study of tumor-infiltrating lymphocytes in primary liver carcinoma. Germline DNA was also extracted, and blood RNA derived from unsorted whole blood. The authors made TCR beta cDNA from about 500 ng total RNA with a constant-region primer. Slightly modified ARM-PCR, run as three nested multiplex PCR rounds, produced the TCR beta libraries. Use of TRBV1-TRBV30 forward primers with a C-beta reverse primer characterized the first two PCR rounds, which lasted nine to eleven cycles each. TCRdb re-called the multiplex PCR reads with MiXCR, one entry per CDR3 protein. The data show approximately 300,000 distinct CDR3 sequences, 65% seen once. Specimen: peripheral blood. The source of these receptors is a man between 40 and 49 years old with primary liver carcinoma and hepatitis B virus infection.

The chain has TRBV12-3 or TRBV12-4 and TRBJ2-1; possible D gene TRBD1, 5 bases. V shed 9 bases and J shed 10 bases, with 22 bases lying between them. The CDR3 contains 14 residues. In nucleotides, the CDR3 is TGTGCCAGTGGTTTATTACCCCTAGACAGCGAGCAGTTCTTC. It is translated as CASGLLPLDSEQFF.

The chain uses TRBV10-2 and TRBJ2-7; D gene ambiguous. V lost 5 bases to trimming and J lost 0 bases, with 11 bases between them. The CDR3 consists of 14 residues. Germline V CDR1 and CDR2: WSHSY, SAAADI. The CDR3 region has the DNA TGCGCCAGCAGTCGAACCGGGCCCTCCTACGAGCAGTACTTC. Translated: CASSRTGPSYEQYF.

Concerning this clonotype itself: Given a much more abundant clone one base away, this may be a read error. J is TRBJ1-5 and V is TRBV6-5; D gene ambiguous. The V gene lost 6 bases and the J gene lost 4 bases, with 7 bases spanning the gap. The CDR3 length is 12 residues. Looked up from germline, CDR1 is MNHEY and CDR2 is SVGAGI. CDR3 sequence: CASRPGNQPQHF. In nucleotides, the CDR3 is TGTGCCAGCAGGCCGGGGAATCAGCCCCAGCATTTT.

This clonotype was recorded at least ten times. The CDR3 sequence is CASSLLLAGANTGELFF. Written as DNA, the CDR3 is TGCGCCAGCAGCCTCCTTCTAGCAGGCGCGAACACCGGGGAGCTGTTTTTT. V and J are TRBV4-3 and TRBJ2-2; D is perhaps TRBD2 (5 bases). The V end lost 4 bases, the J end lost 0 bases, and 15 bases lay between the germline ends. There are 17 residues in the CDR3. Germline loops: CDR1 LGHNA, CDR2 YSLEER.

This clonotype is a singleton in its sample. This clone may be a read error of a much larger clone one base away. The chain carries TRBV6-2 or TRBV6-3 and TRBJ2-1; D is unclear. This CDR3 has 12 residues. V gave up 6 bases and J gave up 8 bases, with 11 bases separating them. Germline CDR1 and CDR2: MNHEY and SVGEGT. CDR3 loop: CASSSSAHEQFF. CDR3 coding DNA: TGTGCCAGCAGCTCCTCCGCCCATGAGCAGTTCTTC.

This clonotype came up once. This may stem from a read error, because a much larger clone lies one nucleotide away. The chain links TRBV6-6 to TRBJ2-2; 10 positions match TRBD1. Germline V gene data show CDR1 as MNHNY and CDR2 as SVGAGI (reference sequence). The CDR3 is 16 residues long. Trimming at V came to 5 bases and at J to 7 bases, leaving 10 bases not matched to a gene. The CDR3 DNA sequence: TGTGCCAGCAGTCTAACCGGGACAGGGGACATCGGGGAGCTGTTTTTT. This sequence encodes CASSLTGTGDIGELFF.

As regards this clonotype: A single base separates this from a much larger clone, so it may be a read error. CDR3 in DNA: TGCACCAGCAGCCACCAACTACCCACAGGTGCGGCTGGGGCCAACGTCCTGACTTTC. This gives the protein CTSSHQLPTGAAGANVLTF. This rearrangement joins TRBV4-3 to TRBJ2-6, with D perhaps TRBD1 (5 bases). Germline loops: CDR1 LGHNA, CDR2 YSLEER. The CDR3 length is 19 residues.

A word on this clonotype: The junction departs from germline at one end; a sequencing error may be responsible. The chain combines TRBV5-3 with TRBJ2-5; D is ambiguous. TRBV5-3 is known as an ORF, though its function is uncertain. The CDR3 totals 11 residues. This CDR3 reads CARSFQEIQYF. In DNA, the CDR3 is TGTGCCAGAAGCTTTCAAGAGATCCAGTACTTC.

In the case of this clonotype: One end of the junction is discordant with germline, which a read error may explain. The chain joins TRBV11-1 to TRBJ2-2, with D unclear. CDR3 length: 13 amino acids. The germline V gene has CDR1 SGHAT and CDR2 FQDESV (reference sequence). CDR3 residues: CASGGSNTWELFF. The CDR3 region has the DNA TGTGCCAGCGGTGGGTCGAACACCTGGGAGCTGTTTTTT. The full variable domain, its missing parts supplied by reference TRBV11-1 and TRBJ2-2, is EAEVAQSPRYKITEKSQAVAFWCDPISGHATLYWYRQILGQGPELLVQFQDESVVDDSQLPKDRFSAERLKGVDSTLKIQPAELGDSAMYLCASGGSNTWELFFGEGSRLTVL.

The chain couples TRBV7-9 to TRBJ2-1, with 9 bases aligning to TRBD2. J lost 8 bases, V lost 11 bases, and 10 bases had no gene match. Germline V gene sequence: CDR1 SEHNR, CDR2 FQNEAQ (reference sequence). This CDR3 contains 13 residues. Here the CDR3 reads CAGHNSGSDEQFF. In DNA form, the CDR3 reads TGTGCCGGACATAATAGCGGGAGCGATGAGCAGTTCTTC.

V gene TRBV5-4 combines with J gene TRBJ2-5; the D is unclear. Trimming stripped 3 bases from V and 5 bases from J, with 14 bases between. Germline values: CDR1 SGHNT, CDR2 YYREEE (reference sequence). The CDR3 spans 14 residues. The CDR3 coding sequence is TGTGCCAGCAGCTCGAGGACCCTTTTGGAGACCCAGTACTTC. This translates into CASSSRTLLETQYF.

As regards this clonotype: It may be a read error: a sequence one base away is much more abundant. The rearrangement uses TRBV28 and TRBJ2-1, with D hard to call. CDR3 size: 12 residues. Germline CDR1 and CDR2: MDHEN and SYDVKM. CDR3 protein: CANSFYGREQFF. As DNA, the CDR3 is TGTGCCAACAGTTTCTATGGCAGGGAGCAGTTCTTC. Drawing the rest from reference TRBV28 and TRBJ2-1, the complete variable domain is DVKVTQSSRYLVKRTGEKVFLECVQDMDHENMFWYRQDPGLGLRLIYFSYDVKMKEKGDIPEGYSVSREKKERFSLILESASTNQTSMYLCANSFYGREQFFGPGTRLTVL.

This chain links TRBV6-5 with TRBJ1-2, with no clear D. The CDR3 spans 13 residues. V was shortened by 9 bases and J by 7 bases, with 18 bases between the two germline ends. Germline lookup yields CDR1 MNHEY and CDR2 SVGAGI. The CDR3 protein is CASGGVTFCGYTF. CDR3 nucleotide sequence: TGTGCCAGTGGCGGGGTTACGTTCTGTGGCTACACCTTC.

This clonotype was observed many times. The CDR3, as DNA: TGCGCCAGCAGCCAAACCGGGACAGCAAAAGACGAGCAGTACTTC. It yields the protein CASSQTGTAKDEQYF. The chain recombines TRBV4-3 with TRBJ2-7; TRBD1 agrees at 7 bases. The germline CDR1 and CDR2 sequences are LGHNA and YSLEER. The CDR3 is 15 residues long. The ends lost 2 bases at V and 5 bases at J; junction bases unmatched: 9.

V and J are TRBV29-1 and TRBJ2-3; tentative D call: TRBD1 (6 bases). The germline gives CDR1 SQVTM, CDR2 ANQGSEA. Trimming removed 8 bases from V and 7 bases from J, with 22 bases in between. This CDR3 comprises 14 residues. In DNA form, the CDR3 reads TGCAGCTCCTGGGCAGGGACCAGGGGACATACGCAGTATTTT. Its translation is CSSWAGTRGHTQYF.

Of note for this clonotype: The junction differs from germline at one of its ends, possibly a read error. This chain uses TRBV29-1 with TRBJ2-5; weak D call: TRBD2 (5 bases). The CDR3 sequence is 12 residues long. Germline-derived CDR1 and CDR2 are SQVTM and ANQGSEA. CDR3 DNA: TGTAGCGTTTTGACGTCTGGGGAGACCCATTACTTC. Translation gives CSVLTSGETHYF.

This chain links TRBV11-2 with TRBJ1-2, with D unclear. The CDR3 runs to 14 residues. Germline CDR1 is SGHAT and CDR2 is FQNNGV. The germline V and J ends were trimmed by 6 bases and 4 bases, with 15 bases remaining between them. CDR3 DNA sequence: TGTGCCAGCAGACGCCAGCCTCGCGGCTATGGCTACACCTTC. It translates to CASRRQPRGYGYTF. The full variable domain, its missing parts supplied by reference TRBV11-2 and TRBJ1-2, is EAGVAQSPRYKIIEKRQSVAFWCNPISGHATLYWYQQILGQGPKLLIQFQNNGVVDDSQLPKDRFSAERLKGVDSTLKIQPAKLEDSAVYLCASRRQPRGYGYTFGSGTRLTVV.

On this clonotype: Sequence at one end of the junction differs from germline and may be a read error. The genes are TRBV30 and TRBJ2-5; D possibly corresponds to TRBD2 (7 bases). The length of the CDR3 is 12 residues. From germline, CDR1 is GTSNPN and CDR2 SVGIG (reference sequence). The CDR3 spells CARGGEGETHYF. Here the CDR3 DNA reads TGTGCTCGGGGCGGGGAGGGGGAGACCCACTATTTC.

The chain uses TRBV5-4 and TRBJ2-3; D is unclear. The CDR3 is 16 amino acids. Trimming removed 1 base at V and 6 bases at J, with 18 bases between. Germline loops: CDR1 SGHNT, CDR2 YYREEE (reference sequence). The CDR3 nucleotides read TGTGCCAGCAGCTTGAAGACTTCTCCCCACCCGGATACGCAGTATTTT. Translation gives CASSLKTSPHPDTQYF.

This clonotype was recorded at least ten times. The chain has TRBV29-1 and TRBJ1-4, with D possibly matching TRBD1 (6 bases). The CDR3 loop spans 15 amino acids. Between the trimmed V and J ends, which lost 4 bases and 5 bases, there was a span of 17 bases. Germline-derived CDR1 and CDR2 are SQVTM and ANQGSEA. CDR3 amino acids: CSVAGGPALNEKLFF. The CDR3 DNA reads TGCAGCGTTGCCGGGGGGCCTGCACTGAATGAAAAACTGTTTTTT.

Note on this clonotype: A junction boundary mismatches the germline segment, possibly from a read error. The V and J genes are TRBV6-1 and TRBJ2-6; 10 bases map to TRBD1. CDR1 and CDR2 from the germline V gene are MNHNS and SASEGT. This CDR3 is built from 19 residues. The CDR3 DNA reads as TGTGCCAGCAGTGCACTCTGGGACAGGGGAATAGGTGGGACCAACGTCCTGACTTTC. The encoded protein is CASSALWDRGIGGTNVLTF.

This clonotype was counted at least ten times. V gene TRBV6-5 combines with J gene TRBJ2-1; 9 bases map to TRBD2. CDR3 length: 13 residues. Germline CDR1 reads MNHEY; CDR2 reads SVGAGI. V shed 6 bases and J 3 bases; nucleotides not matched to a gene: 0. The CDR3 coding sequence is TGTGCCAGCAGGACTAGCGGCTACAATGAGCAGTTCTTC. It encodes CASRTSGYNEQFF.

As regards this clonotype: With a much larger clone just one base away, this may be a read error. The chain uses TRBV13 and TRBJ2-1; D gene uncertain. This CDR3 contains 11 residues. Germline CDR1 and CDR2: PRHDT and FYEKMQ (reference sequence). In nucleotides, the CDR3 is TGTGCCAGCAGCGAGTACAATGGGCAGTTCTTC. Protein product: CASSEYNGQFF.

V gene TRBV15 combines with J gene TRBJ1-2; a possible D gene is TRBD1 (5 bases). Trimming stripped 1 base from V and 8 bases from J, with 8 bases between. The CDR3 consists of 12 residues. Germline V gene lookup returns CDR1 LNHNV and CDR2 YYDKDF (reference sequence). The CDR3 DNA reads as TGTGCCACCAGCAGAGGGGACGAGGGCTACACCTTC. It is translated as CATSRGDEGYTF. Combining the CDR3 with reference TRBV15 and TRBJ1-2 gives the whole variable domain DAMVIQNPRYQVTQFGKPVTLSCSQTLNHNVMYWYQQKSSQAPKLLFHYYDKDFNNEADTPDNFQSRRPNTSFCFLDIRSPGLGDTAMYLCATSRGDEGYTFGSGTRLTVV.

Comments on this clonotype: With a much larger clone just one base away, this may be a read error. The chain carries TRBV4-1 and TRBJ1-6, with D possibly being TRBD1 (6 bases). Germline values: CDR1 MGHRA, CDR2 YSYEKL. This CDR3 region has 17 residues. The DNA for the CDR3 is TGCGCCAGCAGCCAAGATCGGGGGGCCTACTATAATTCACACCTCCACTTT. This codes for CASSQDRGAYYNSHLHF.

The chain employs TRBV5-6 and TRBJ1-2; 12 bases align to TRBD1. CDR1 is SGHDT, CDR2 YYEEEE, per germline. The trim removed 5 bases at V and 8 bases at J, leaving 10 bases unmatched. The CDR3 runs 15 residues. The CDR3 DNA follows: TGTGCCAGCAGGCCCGAGGGACAGGGGGCAATGGGCTACACCTTC. It is translated as CASRPEGQGAMGYTF.

The chain carries TRBV6-2 or TRBV6-3 and TRBJ2-7, with 7 nucleotides matching TRBD1. Trimming at V came to 0 bases and at J to 9 bases, leaving 14 bases not matched to a gene. Germline V CDR1 and CDR2: MNHEY, SVGEGT. The CDR3 has 16 residues. In DNA form, the CDR3 reads TGTGCCAGCAGTTACTCGACACAGGGGAATCGCTCCGGGCAGTACTTC. Translating gives CASSYSTQGNRSGQYF.

This clonotype was recorded only once. The J gene is TRBJ2-2, the V gene TRBV4-3; possibly TRBD2 for D (6 bases). V was shortened by 2 bases and J by 8 bases, with 18 bases between the two germline ends. CDR1 and CDR2 (germline): LGHNA, YSLEER. The CDR3 has 16 residues. For the CDR3, the DNA is TGCGCCAGCAGCCAATTTCCGGGACTCGAGATGGGGGAGCTGTTTTTT. Its protein product is CASSQFPGLEMGELFF.